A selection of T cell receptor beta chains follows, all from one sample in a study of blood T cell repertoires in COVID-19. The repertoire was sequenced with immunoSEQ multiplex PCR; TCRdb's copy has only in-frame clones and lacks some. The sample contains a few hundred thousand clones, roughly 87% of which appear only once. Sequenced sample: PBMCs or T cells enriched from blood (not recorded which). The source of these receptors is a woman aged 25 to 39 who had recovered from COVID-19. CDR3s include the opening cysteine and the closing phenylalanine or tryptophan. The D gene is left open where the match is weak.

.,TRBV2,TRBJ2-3,TGTGCCAGCAGTGCCCAAGAGGGAAGCACAGATACGCAGTATTTT,CASSAQEGSTDTQYF
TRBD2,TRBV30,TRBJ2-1,TGTGCCTGGGGACGGGGGGTCTACAATGAGCAGTTCTTC,CAWGRGVYNEQFF
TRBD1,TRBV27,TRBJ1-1,TGTGCCAGCAGTCTCCGGACAGGGGCGGGCACTGAAGCTTTCTTT,CASSLRTGAGTEAFF
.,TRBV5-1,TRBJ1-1,TGCGCCAGCAGCTTGGGTACACTAAACACTGAAGCTTTCTTT,CASSLGTLNTEAFF
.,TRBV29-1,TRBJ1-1,TGCAGCGCCTGGACCGGGACTAACACTGAAGCTTTCTTT,CSAWTGTNTEAFF
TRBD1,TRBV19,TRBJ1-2,TGTGCCAGTAGTATAGCCCCTTGGACAGGGGGCGGGGATGGCTACACCTTC,CASSIAPWTGGGDGYTF
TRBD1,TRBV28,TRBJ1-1,TGTGCCAGCAGTTTGGACAGGGGGCTGAGGGGCACTGAAGCTTTCTTT,CASSLDRGLRGTEAFF
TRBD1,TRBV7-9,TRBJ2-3,TGTGCCAGCAGCTCGGACAGGGTTGTAAATACGCAGTATTTT,CASSSDRVVNTQYF
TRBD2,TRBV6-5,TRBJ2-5,TGTGCCAGCAGCAACACGAAGCGGGGCCAAGAGACCCAGTACTTC,CASSNTKRGQETQYF
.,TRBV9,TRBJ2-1,TGTGCCAGCAGCGTAGGGCCCCCCCCCTTCAATGAGCAGTTCTTC,CASSVGPPPFNEQFF